The source of this T cell receptor beta chain is a study of blood T cell repertoires in COVID-19. Study overall: COVID-19 samples collected from the United States, Italy and Spain covered acute and convalescent phases.

The CDR3 is made up of 13 amino acids. With 4 bases removed from V and 5 bases from J, the gap between germline ends came to 10 bases. From germline, CDR1 is LNHNV and CDR2 YYDKDF (reference sequence). Only in-frame clones appear in the TCRdb table, and some are missing; sequencing was by immunoSEQ multiplex PCR. The profile shows 56,000 or so clones, about 87% of them singletons. This clone occurred once. What was sequenced was peripheral blood. This clonotype originated in a man between 50 and 59 years old with acute or convalescent COVID-19. V gene TRBV15 combines with J gene TRBJ2-3; D is unclear. CDR3 sequence reads: CATSTPSRDTQYF. The CDR3, as DNA: TGTGCCACCAGCACCCCCTCTAGAGATACGCAGTATTTT. Looking up the rest from reference TRBV15 and TRBJ2-3 gives the full variable domain: DAMVIQNPRYQVTQFGKPVTLSCSQTLNHNVMYWYQQKSSQAPKLLFHYYDKDFNNEADTPDNFQSRRPNTSFCFLDIRSPGLGDTAMYLCATSTPSRDTQYFGPGTRLTVL.